This TCR beta chain was sequenced during a study of cytomegalovirus exposure and HLA in healthy donors. In the study overall: Unique TCRs from HLA-typed donors, approximately 80 million of them, were held in an early data release. General study results and limits: A classifier reportedly called cytomegalovirus status with high sensitivity and specificity. CMV serostatus alone was available as immune exposure information. Several V segments, TRBV6-2 and TRBV6-3 among them, could not be told apart and were dropped.

On this clone: Its target is unknown.

13 Jbeta primers and 60 Vbeta primers were used for the PCR. Sequenced by immunoSEQ multiplex PCR; TCRdb stores in-frame clones only, minus some. In the table there are about 150,000 clones, 65% to 75% of which are singletons. The CDR3 totals 16 residues. V shed 2 bases and J 5 bases; nucleotides not matched to a gene: 6. Per germline, CDR1 MGHRA and CDR2 YSYEKL. Sequencing was performed on PBMCs. V gene TRBV4-1 combines with J gene TRBJ2-5, with 12 bases aligning to TRBD2. The receptor was isolated from a man younger than 30 in good health and CMV-seronegative. For the CDR3, the DNA is TGCGCCAGCAGCCAAAAACTAGCGGGGGGCCAGGAGACCCAGTACTTC. Its protein is CASSQKLAGGQETQYF.